The T cell receptor (beta chain) described here comes from a study of blood T cell repertoires in COVID-19 (dated by TCRdb to 2018 to 2020). Some background on the complete study: Collaborator samples came from the United States, Italy and Spain and covered acute and convalescent phases of COVID-19. The prospective study material was composed of cDNA or gDNA derived from T cells, B-cell-depleted T cells, or PBMCs. The dataset comprised deeply sampled blood TCRbeta repertoires from subjects exposed to, actively infected with, or recovered from COVID-19. The repertoires were made available in a free public database intended to serve as a resource for research on the immune response to SARS-CoV-2. Samples were obtained from the ongoing ImmuneRACE study (first 160 participants) and from over 1,000 subjects provided by 6 global collaborators. Nearly every sample came with metadata listing a de-identified subject ID, COVID-19 status, age in years and sex. Where HLA class I and class II types were available, the types were taken from metadata supplied by the sample provider, not from assay-based typing.

Points on this clone: Its target antigen remains unknown. Base qualities are not at hand, and no much larger clone is one base apart.

General findings and caveats noted by the study authors: The quantity of clinical and demographic metadata differed by source and by participant and was supplied without curation.

The immunoSEQ Assay, a bias-controlled multiplex PCR, was used to amplify TCRbeta CDR3 regions from genomic DNA. From the authors' description of their analysis: Nucleated cell counts per sample were estimated from amplification of reference gene primers within the assay. To quantify the absolute abundance of each unique TCRbeta CDR3 rearrangement, sequence reads were collapsed and filtered. For each sample, productive Simpson clonality was calculated as the square root of Simpson's diversity index over productive rearrangements. Not all clones reach the TCRdb copy of this immuneACCESS table, which keeps in-frame sequences only. Checked studies attribute under half of the gap to unresolved V genes and leave the rest unexplained. The V and J calls and clone size were taken over from that table, and D and trimming were inferred from the DNA. The sample table lists about 45,000 clones, roughly 80% of them with a count of one. The ten largest account for more than 12% of the sample.

The collaborating institutions used their own protocols to collect whole blood in K2EDTA tubes. For TCRbeta analysis, collaborators shipped samples as frozen whole blood, isolated PBMCs, or DNA extracted from either of those sample types. Material for sequencing was peripheral blood. The clonotype originates from a human donor in a cohort sampled during active COVID-19.

The CDR3 reads CASSTRSGTGGTRSYEQYF. The sequence in DNA is TGTGCCAGTAGTACACGCTCCGGGACAGGGGGAACTAGGTCCTACGAGCAGTACTTC. In this chain, TRBV19 is recombined with TRBJ2-7; 11 bases in between match TRBD1. There are 19 amino acids in the CDR3, from cysteine to phenylalanine inclusive. Only the CDR3 part of the read is kept: 57 bases, read in frame from the first base. The germline V gene (reference sequence) gives CDR1 as LNHDA and CDR2 as SQIVND. Compared with germline, V lacks 4 bases and J lacks 1 base; bases without a gene match: 15.